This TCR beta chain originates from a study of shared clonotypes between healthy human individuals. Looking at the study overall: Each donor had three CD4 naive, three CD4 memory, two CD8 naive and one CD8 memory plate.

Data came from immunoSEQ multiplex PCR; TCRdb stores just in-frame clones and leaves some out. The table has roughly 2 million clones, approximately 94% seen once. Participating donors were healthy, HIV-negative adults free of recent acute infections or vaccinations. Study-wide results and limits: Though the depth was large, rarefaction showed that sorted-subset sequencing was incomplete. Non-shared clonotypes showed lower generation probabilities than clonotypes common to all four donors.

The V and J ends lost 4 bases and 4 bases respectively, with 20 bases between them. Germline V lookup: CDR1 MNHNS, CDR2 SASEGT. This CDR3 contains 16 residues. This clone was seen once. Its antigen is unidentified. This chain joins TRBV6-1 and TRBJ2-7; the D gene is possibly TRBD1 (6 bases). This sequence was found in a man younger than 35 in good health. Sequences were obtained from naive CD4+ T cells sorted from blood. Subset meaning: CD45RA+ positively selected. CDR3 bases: TGTGCCAGCAGTGGGGGGCTACCGGGCACCATTTACGAGCAGTACTTC. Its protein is CASSGGLPGTIYEQYF.